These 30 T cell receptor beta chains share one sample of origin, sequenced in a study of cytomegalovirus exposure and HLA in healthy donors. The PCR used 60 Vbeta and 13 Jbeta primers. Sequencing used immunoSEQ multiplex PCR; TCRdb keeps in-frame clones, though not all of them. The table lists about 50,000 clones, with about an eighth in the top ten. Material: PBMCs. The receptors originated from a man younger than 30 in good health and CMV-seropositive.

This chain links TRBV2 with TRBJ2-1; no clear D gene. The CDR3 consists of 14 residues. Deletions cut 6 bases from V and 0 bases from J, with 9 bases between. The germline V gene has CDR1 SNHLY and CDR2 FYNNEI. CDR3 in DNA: TGTGCCAGCAGATCTTTTAGCTCCTACAATGAGCAGTTCTTC. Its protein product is CASRSFSSYNEQFF. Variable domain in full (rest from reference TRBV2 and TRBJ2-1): EPEVTQTPSHQVTQMGQEVILRCVPISNHLYFYWYRQILGQKVEFLVSFYNNEISEKSEIFDDQFSVERPDGSNFTLKIRSTKLEDSAMYFCASRSFSSYNEQFFGPGTRLTVL.

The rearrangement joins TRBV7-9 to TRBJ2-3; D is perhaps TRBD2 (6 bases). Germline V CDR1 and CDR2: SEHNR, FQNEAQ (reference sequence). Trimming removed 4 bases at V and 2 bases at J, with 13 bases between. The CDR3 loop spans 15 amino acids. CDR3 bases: TGTGCCAGCAGCTCCCCCGGGACTGCCACAGATACGCAGTATTTT. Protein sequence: CASSSPGTATDTQYF.

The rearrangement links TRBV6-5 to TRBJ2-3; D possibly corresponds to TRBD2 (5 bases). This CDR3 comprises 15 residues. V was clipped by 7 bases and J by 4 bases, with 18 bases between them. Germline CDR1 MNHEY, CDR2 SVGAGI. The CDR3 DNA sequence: TGTGCCAGCATGGTCGACGGGATGAGCGCAGATACGCAGTATTTT. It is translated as CASMVDGMSADTQYF.

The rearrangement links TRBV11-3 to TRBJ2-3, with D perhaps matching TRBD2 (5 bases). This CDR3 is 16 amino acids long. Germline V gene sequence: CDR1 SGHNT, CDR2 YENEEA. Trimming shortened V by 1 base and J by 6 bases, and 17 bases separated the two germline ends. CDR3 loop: CASSLVTSSPVDTQYF. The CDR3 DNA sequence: TGTGCCAGCAGCTTAGTGACCTCTAGCCCGGTGGATACGCAGTATTTT.

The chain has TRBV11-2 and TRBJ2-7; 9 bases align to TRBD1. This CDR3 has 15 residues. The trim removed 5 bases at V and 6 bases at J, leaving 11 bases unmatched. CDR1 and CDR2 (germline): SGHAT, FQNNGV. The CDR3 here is CASSDHRGQGSEQYF. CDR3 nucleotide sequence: TGTGCCAGCAGCGACCACAGGGGGCAGGGTAGCGAGCAGTACTTC.

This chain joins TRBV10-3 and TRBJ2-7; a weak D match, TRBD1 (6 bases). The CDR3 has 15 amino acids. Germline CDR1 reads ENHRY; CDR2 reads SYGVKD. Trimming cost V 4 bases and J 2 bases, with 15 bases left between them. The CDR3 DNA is TGTGCCATCAGTGGGGGTGGGGGCTCGGCCTACGAGCAGTACTTC. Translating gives CAISGGGGSAYEQYF.

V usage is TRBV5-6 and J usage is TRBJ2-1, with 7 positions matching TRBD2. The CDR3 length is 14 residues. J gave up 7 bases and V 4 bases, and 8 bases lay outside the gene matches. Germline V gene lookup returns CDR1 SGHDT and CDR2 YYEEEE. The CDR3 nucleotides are TGTGCCAGCAGCCCGTCGACTAGCAAGAATGAGCAGTTCTTC. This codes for CASSPSTSKNEQFF. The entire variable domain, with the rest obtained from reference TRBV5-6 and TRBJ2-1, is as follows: DAGVTQSPTHLIKTRGQQVTLRCSPKSGHDTVSWYQQALGQGPQFIFQYYEEEERQRGNFPDRFSGHQFPNYSSELNVNALLLGDSALYLCASSPSTSKNEQFFGPGTRLTVL.

Here the CDR3 DNA reads TGTGCCAGCAGCTCCCGACAGGGGGTTAGCACAGATACGCAGTATTTT. This sequence encodes CASSSRQGVSTDTQYF. The rearrangement joins TRBV11-3 to TRBJ2-3; 9 bases fit TRBD1. The CDR3 extends over 16 amino acids. V gave up 4 bases and J gave up 0 bases; unmatched junction bases: 5. Germline CDR1 and CDR2: SGHNT and YENEEA. Full variable domain (rest looked up from reference TRBV11-3 and TRBJ2-3): EAGVVQSPRYKIIEKKQPVAFWCNPISGHNTLYWYLQNLGQGPELLIRYENEEAVDDSQLPKDRFSAERLKGVDSTLKIQPAELGDSAVYLCASSSRQGVSTDTQYFGPGTRLTVL.

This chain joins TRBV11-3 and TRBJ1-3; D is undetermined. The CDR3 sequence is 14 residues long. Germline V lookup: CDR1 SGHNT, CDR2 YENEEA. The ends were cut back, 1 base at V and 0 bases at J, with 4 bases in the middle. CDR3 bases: TGTGCCAGCAGCTTAGGACTCTCTGGAAACACCATATATTTT. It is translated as CASSLGLSGNTIYF.

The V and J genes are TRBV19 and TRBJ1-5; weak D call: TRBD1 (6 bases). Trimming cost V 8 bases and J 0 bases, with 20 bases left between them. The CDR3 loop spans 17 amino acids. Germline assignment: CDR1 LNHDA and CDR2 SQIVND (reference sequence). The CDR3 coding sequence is TGTGCCAGTTCTGGGGGCTTAAGGGGCTATAGCAATCAGCCCCAGCATTTT. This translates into CASSGGLRGYSNQPQHF.

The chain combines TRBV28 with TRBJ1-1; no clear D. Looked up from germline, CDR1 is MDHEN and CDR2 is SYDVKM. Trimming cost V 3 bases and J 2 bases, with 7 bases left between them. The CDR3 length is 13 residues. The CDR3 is CASSLAVNTEAFF. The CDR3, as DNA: TGTGCCAGCAGTTTGGCAGTTAACACTGAAGCTTTCTTT.

The CDR3 nucleotides are TGTGCCAGCAGCTTAAAAGGCCGGGGGGCCGGCACTGAAGCTTTCTTT. Encoded protein: CASSLKGRGAGTEAFF. The V and J genes are TRBV7-3 and TRBJ1-1; maybe TRBD1 (6 bases). CDR1 is SGHTA, CDR2 FQGTGA, per germline. Between the trimmed V and J ends, which lost 1 base and 4 bases, there was a span of 16 bases. This CDR3 region has 16 residues.

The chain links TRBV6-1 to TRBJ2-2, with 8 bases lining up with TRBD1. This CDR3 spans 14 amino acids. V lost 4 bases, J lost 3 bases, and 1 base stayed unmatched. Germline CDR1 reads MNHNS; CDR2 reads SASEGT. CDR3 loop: CASSAGGDTGELFF. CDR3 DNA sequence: TGTGCCAGCAGTGCAGGGGGCGACACCGGGGAGCTGTTTTTT.

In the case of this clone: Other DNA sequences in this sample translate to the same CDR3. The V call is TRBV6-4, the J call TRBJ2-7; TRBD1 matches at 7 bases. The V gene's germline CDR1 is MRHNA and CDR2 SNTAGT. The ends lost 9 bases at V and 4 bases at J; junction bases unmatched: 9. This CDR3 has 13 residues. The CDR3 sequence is CASGQGVGYEQYF. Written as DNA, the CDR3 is TGTGCCAGTGGGCAGGGGGTAGGGTACGAGCAGTACTTC.

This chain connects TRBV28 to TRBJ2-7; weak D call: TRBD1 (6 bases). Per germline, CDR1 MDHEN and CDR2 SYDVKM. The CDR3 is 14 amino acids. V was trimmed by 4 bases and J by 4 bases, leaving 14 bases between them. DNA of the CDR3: TGTGCCAGCAGTTATCCGGGACAAACATACGAGCAGTACTTC. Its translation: CASSYPGQTYEQYF.

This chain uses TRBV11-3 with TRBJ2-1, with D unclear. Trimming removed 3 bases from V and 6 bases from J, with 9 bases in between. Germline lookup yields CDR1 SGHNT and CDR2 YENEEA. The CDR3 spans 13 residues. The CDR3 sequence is CASSFDFLNEQFF. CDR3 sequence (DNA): TGTGCCAGCAGCTTTGACTTCCTCAATGAGCAGTTCTTC. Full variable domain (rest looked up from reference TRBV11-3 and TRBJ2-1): EAGVVQSPRYKIIEKKQPVAFWCNPISGHNTLYWYLQNLGQGPELLIRYENEEAVDDSQLPKDRFSAERLKGVDSTLKIQPAELGDSAVYLCASSFDFLNEQFFGPGTRLTVL.

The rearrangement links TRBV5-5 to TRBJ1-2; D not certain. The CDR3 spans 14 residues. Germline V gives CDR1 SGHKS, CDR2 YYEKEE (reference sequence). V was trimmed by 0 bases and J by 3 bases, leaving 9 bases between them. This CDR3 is CASSLGGWHYGYTF. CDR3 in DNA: TGTGCCAGCAGCTTGGGAGGGTGGCACTATGGCTACACCTTC.

Written as DNA, the CDR3 is TGTGCCAGCAGCCAAGGGGGCTTCCAAGAGACCCAGTACTTC. This sequence encodes CASSQGGFQETQYF. The V call is TRBV4-2, the J call TRBJ2-5, with D maybe TRBD1 (5 bases). Germline V gene lookup returns CDR1 LGHNA and CDR2 YNFKEQ. The CDR3 spans 14 residues. V lost 1 base and J 1 base, leaving 7 bases between the germline ends.

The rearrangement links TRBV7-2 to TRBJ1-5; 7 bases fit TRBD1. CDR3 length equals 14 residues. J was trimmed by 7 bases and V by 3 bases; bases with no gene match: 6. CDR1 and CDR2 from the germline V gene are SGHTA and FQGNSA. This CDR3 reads CASSLQGGSQPQHF. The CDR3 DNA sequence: TGTGCCAGCAGCTTGCAAGGGGGCAGCCAGCCCCAGCATTTT.

The CDR3 here is CASSPQGQYQETQYF. The CDR3 nucleotides are TGTGCCAGCAGCCCCCAGGGACAGTACCAAGAGACCCAGTACTTC. The V gene is TRBV9, the J gene TRBJ2-5; 7 positions match TRBD1. The CDR3 has 15 amino acids. Germline lookup yields CDR1 SGDLS and CDR2 YYNGEE. V trimming: 4 bases; J trimming: 0 bases; junction bases outside the gene matches: 6.

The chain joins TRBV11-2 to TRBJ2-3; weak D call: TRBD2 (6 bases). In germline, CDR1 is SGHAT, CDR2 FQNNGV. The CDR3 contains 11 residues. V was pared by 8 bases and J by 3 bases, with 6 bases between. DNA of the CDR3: TGTGCCAGCGGAGGGACAGATACGCAGTATTTT. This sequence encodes CASGGTDTQYF.

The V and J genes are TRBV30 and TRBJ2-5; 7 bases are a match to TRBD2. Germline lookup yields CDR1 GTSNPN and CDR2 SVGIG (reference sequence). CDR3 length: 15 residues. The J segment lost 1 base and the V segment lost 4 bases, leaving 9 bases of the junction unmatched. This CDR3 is CAWIAGEGSQETQYF. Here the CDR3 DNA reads TGTGCCTGGATCGCGGGAGAAGGGTCCCAAGAGACCCAGTACTTC.

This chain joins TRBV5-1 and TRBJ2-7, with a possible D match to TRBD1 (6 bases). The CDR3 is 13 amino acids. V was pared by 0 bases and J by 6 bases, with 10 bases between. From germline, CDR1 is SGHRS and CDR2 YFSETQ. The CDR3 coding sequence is TGCGCCAGCAGCTTGGGGGGGCAGGGCGAGCAGTACTTC. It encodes CASSLGGQGEQYF. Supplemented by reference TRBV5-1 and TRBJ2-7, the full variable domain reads KAGVTQTPRYLIKTRGQQVTLSCSPISGHRSVSWYQQTPGQGLQFLFEYFSETQRNKGNFPGRFSGRQFSNSRSEMNVSTLELGDSALYLCASSLGGQGEQYFGPGTRLTVT.

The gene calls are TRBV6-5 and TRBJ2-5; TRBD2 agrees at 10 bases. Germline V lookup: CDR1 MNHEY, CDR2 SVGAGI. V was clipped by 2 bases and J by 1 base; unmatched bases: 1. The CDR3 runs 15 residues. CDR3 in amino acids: CASSYTSGAQETQYF. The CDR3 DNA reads TGTGCCAGCAGTTACACTAGCGGGGCCCAAGAGACCCAGTACTTC.

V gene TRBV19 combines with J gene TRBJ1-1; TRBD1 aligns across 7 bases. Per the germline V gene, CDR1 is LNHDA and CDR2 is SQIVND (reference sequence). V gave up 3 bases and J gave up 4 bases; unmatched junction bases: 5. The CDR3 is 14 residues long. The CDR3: CASSISQGSTEAFF. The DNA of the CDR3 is TGTGCCAGTAGTATCTCACAGGGGAGCACTGAAGCTTTCTTT.

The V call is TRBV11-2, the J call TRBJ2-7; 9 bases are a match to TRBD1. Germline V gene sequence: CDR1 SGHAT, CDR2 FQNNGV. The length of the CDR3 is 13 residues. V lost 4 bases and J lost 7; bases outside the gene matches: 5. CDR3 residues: CASSSQGAWEQYF. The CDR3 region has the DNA TGTGCCAGCAGCTCACAGGGGGCTTGGGAGCAGTACTTC.

The CDR3 region has the DNA TGTGCCAGCAGTGAAGGGGACAGGGGGCTGAATTCACCCCTCCACTTT. Protein: CASSEGDRGLNSPLHF. The chain is built from TRBV2 and TRBJ1-6, with 12 bases aligning to TRBD1. The CDR3 is 16 amino acids. Germline V gene sequence: CDR1 SNHLY, CDR2 FYNNEI. With 1 base clipped from V and 7 bases from J, the junction kept 2 bases outside the gene matches.

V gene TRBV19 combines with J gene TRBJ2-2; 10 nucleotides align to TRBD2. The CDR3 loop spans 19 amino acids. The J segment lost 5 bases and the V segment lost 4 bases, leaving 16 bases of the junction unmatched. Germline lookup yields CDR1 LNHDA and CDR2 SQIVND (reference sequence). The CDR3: CASSTRNEASGRGTGELFF. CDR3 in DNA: TGTGCCAGTAGTACCAGGAATGAGGCTAGCGGGAGAGGGACCGGGGAGCTGTTTTTT.

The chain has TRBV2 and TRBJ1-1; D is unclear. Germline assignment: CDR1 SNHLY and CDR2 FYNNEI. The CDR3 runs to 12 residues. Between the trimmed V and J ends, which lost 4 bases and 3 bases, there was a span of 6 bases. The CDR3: CASSVEDTEAFF. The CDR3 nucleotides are TGTGCCAGCAGTGTTGAGGACACTGAAGCTTTCTTT.

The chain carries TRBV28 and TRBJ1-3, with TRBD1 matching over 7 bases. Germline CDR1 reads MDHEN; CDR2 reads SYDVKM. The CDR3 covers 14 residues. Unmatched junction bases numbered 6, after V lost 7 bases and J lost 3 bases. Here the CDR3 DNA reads TGTGCCAGCAACAGGGGAACTATTGGAAACACCATATATTTT. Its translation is CASNRGTIGNTIYF. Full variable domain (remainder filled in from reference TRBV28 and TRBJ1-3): DVKVTQSSRYLVKRTGEKVFLECVQDMDHENMFWYRQDPGLGLRLIYFSYDVKMKEKGDIPEGYSVSREKKERFSLILESASTNQTSMYLCASNRGTIGNTIYFGEGSWLTVV.